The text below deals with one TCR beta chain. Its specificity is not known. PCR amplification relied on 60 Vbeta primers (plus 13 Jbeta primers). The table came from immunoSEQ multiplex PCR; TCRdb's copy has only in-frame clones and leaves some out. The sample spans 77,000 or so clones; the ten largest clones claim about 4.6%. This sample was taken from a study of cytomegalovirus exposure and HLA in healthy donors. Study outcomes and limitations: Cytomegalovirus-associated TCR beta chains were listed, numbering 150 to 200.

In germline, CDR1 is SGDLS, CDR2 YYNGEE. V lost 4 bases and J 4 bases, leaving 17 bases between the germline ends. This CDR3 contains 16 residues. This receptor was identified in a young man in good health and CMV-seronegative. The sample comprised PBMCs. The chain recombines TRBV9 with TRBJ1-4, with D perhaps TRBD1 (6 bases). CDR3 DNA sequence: TGTGCCAGCAGCCGAGCGGGGGGGCTGGTTAATGAAAAACTGTTTTTT. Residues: CASSRAGGLVNEKLFF.